What follows are 15 T cell receptor beta chains derived from one specimen sequenced in a study of T-cell reconstitution after alpha-beta-depleted transplantation in children. The authors prepared the TCRbeta library with unique molecular identifiers. TCRdb used MiXCR to reprocess the PCR reads, holding one entry per CDR3 protein. The repertoire has 300,000 to 350,000 distinct CDR3 sequences, 23% of them found once; the top ten carry around 9.9%. The input for sequencing was PBMCs, mostly from graft donor cells, taken 180 days after TCRalphabeta/CD19-depleted stem cell transplant. All receptors derive from a male patient younger than 18 who had a stem cell transplant for acute lymphoblastic leukemia, so the T cells may come from the graft donor.

CDR3 bases: TGTGCCAGCTCTTGGACTAGCGGGAGATTCGTCAATGAGCAGTTCTTC. It is translated as CASSWTSGRFVNEQFF. V is TRBV6-1 and J is TRBJ2-1; 13 bases align to TRBD2. CDR1 MNHNS and CDR2 SASEGT come from the germline V gene. The CDR3 runs to 16 residues. The V gene end was trimmed by 8 bases and the J gene end by 6 bases; junction bases not matched to a gene: 10.

This clonotype was detected only a few times. The chain joins TRBV28 to TRBJ2-5; no clear D. Germline CDR1 MDHEN, CDR2 SYDVKM. This CDR3 region has 18 residues. Trimming left V 5 bases short and J 7 bases short, with 29 bases between. The CDR3 reads CASSGSPDVPIPVGTQYF. The CDR3, as DNA: TGTGCCAGCAGTGGTTCACCGGACGTCCCCATCCCGGTGGGGACCCAGTACTTC.

This clonotype showed up many times. The V call is TRBV7-2, the J call TRBJ2-7; no reliable D call. Trimming took 1 base from V and 3 from J, leaving 4 bases between them. Germline values: CDR1 SGHTA, CDR2 FQGNSA. This CDR3 has 12 amino acids. In nucleotides, the CDR3 is TGTGCCAGCAGCTTAGTAGTCTACGAGCAGTACTTC. Translated: CASSLVVYEQYF.

The chain recombines TRBV6-1 with TRBJ2-6; TRBD1 might be the D (6 bases). V shed 5 bases and J shed 0 bases, with 17 bases lying between them. This CDR3 has 18 amino acids. Germline V gene sequence: CDR1 MNHNS, CDR2 SASEGT. CDR3 sequence reads: CASSTSGAFLSGANVLTF. The DNA of the CDR3 is TGTGCCAGCAGTACCTCAGGGGCTTTTCTCTCTGGGGCCAACGTCCTGACTTTC.

CDR3 nucleotides: TGCGCCAGCGGCTCTACCTGGGGCTACAATGAGCAGTTCTTC. Its translation: CASGSTWGYNEQFF. V gene TRBV5-1 combines with J gene TRBJ2-1, with D uncertain. Per the germline V gene, CDR1 is SGHRS and CDR2 is YFSETQ. V dropped 7 bases and J dropped 3 bases, with 14 bases sitting between them. The CDR3 extends over 14 amino acids. Filled out from reference TRBV5-1 and TRBJ2-1, the complete variable domain reads KAGVTQTPRYLIKTRGQQVTLSCSPISGHRSVSWYQQTPGQGLQFLFEYFSETQRNKGNFPGRFSGRQFSNSRSEMNVSTLELGDSALYLCASGSTWGYNEQFFGPGTRLTVL.

The chain uses TRBV6-5 and TRBJ2-5; unclear D gene. This CDR3 comprises 14 residues. V lost 0 bases and J 9 bases, leaving 14 bases between the germline ends. Germline CDR1 reads MNHEY; CDR2 reads SVGAGI. The CDR3 bases are TGTGCCAGCAGTTACTCGCGACTGAGCCCACCCCAGTACTTC. Translated, it gives CASSYSRLSPPQYF.

This clonotype was found a few times. The V and J genes are TRBV4-2 and TRBJ2-7; D remains ambiguous. The CDR3 covers 15 residues. Trimming removed 0 bases from V and 4 bases from J, with 13 bases in between. Per germline, CDR1 LGHNA and CDR2 YNFKEQ. The CDR3 bases are TGTGCCAGCAGCCAAGATGGAGATAGAGGTTACGAGCAGTACTTC. Translation: CASSQDGDRGYEQYF.

The sample holds one count of this clonotype. V and J are TRBV9 and TRBJ1-2; maybe TRBD1 (5 bases). V gave up 3 bases and J gave up 5 bases, with 14 bases separating them. The CDR3 extends over 14 amino acids. Germline CDR1 SGDLS, CDR2 YYNGEE. CDR3 residues: CASSARPGPYGYTF. For the CDR3, the DNA is TGTGCCAGCAGCGCGAGACCGGGGCCGTATGGCTACACCTTC.

This clonotype has a handful of counts. The genes are TRBV12-3 or TRBV12-4 and TRBJ2-7; no clear D gene. V lost 1 base and J lost 4, with 8 bases in between. The CDR3 runs 13 residues. The CDR3 loop reads CASSLVTAYEQYF. DNA for the CDR3: TGTGCCAGCAGTTTAGTCACAGCATACGAGCAGTACTTC.

In this sample, this clonotype turned up a few times. The chain is built from TRBV7-9 and TRBJ2-7; D gene ambiguous. The V gene lost 0 bases and the J gene lost 8 bases, with 17 bases spanning the gap. In germline, CDR1 is SEHNR, CDR2 FQNEAQ (reference sequence). CDR3 length: 15 amino acids. For the CDR3, the DNA is TGTGCCAGCAGCTTAGCGCTGTTCTTGGGTGAGCAGCAGTACTTC. Translation: CASSLALFLGEQQYF.

J is TRBJ2-7 and V is TRBV11-1, with 10 bases matching TRBD1. The CDR3 is 16 amino acids. With 0 bases clipped from V and 5 bases from J, the junction kept 7 bases outside the gene matches. Germline V gene sequence: CDR1 SGHAT, CDR2 FQDESV (reference sequence). CDR3 sequence (DNA): TGTGCCAGCAGCTTAGCCCCCGGGACAGGGGACCACGAGCAGTACTTC. Translated: CASSLAPGTGDHEQYF.

This clonotype was observed at least ten times. This chain uses TRBV7-2 with TRBJ1-1; D ambiguous. This CDR3 spans 15 amino acids. Between the trimmed V and J ends, which lost 1 base and 0 bases, there was a span of 9 bases. Germline V gene sequence: CDR1 SGHTA, CDR2 FQGNSA. This CDR3 reads CASSLEASVNTEAFF. CDR3 in DNA: TGTGCCAGCAGCTTAGAGGCGAGCGTGAACACTGAAGCTTTCTTT. The variable domain in full, with the rest retrieved from reference TRBV7-2 and TRBJ1-1, is GAGVSQSPSNKVTEKGKDVELRCDPISGHTALYWYRQSLGQGLEFLIYFQGNSAPDKSGLPSDRFSAERTGGSVSTLTIQRTQQEDSAVYLCASSLEASVNTEAFFGQGTRLTVV.

J is TRBJ2-7 and V is TRBV7-9, with D unclear. The V end was cut by 2 bases, the J end by 0 bases, with 8 bases between. The CDR3 length is 14 residues. Germline loops: CDR1 SEHNR, CDR2 FQNEAQ (reference sequence). The CDR3 nucleotides are TGTGCCAGCAGCTTACCGGCAGCCTCCTACGAGCAGTACTTC. Its protein product is CASSLPAASYEQYF.

Only a few counts were recorded for this clonotype. The rearrangement joins TRBV20-1 to TRBJ2-3; D is unresolved. Germline V gene lookup returns CDR1 DFQATT and CDR2 SNEGSKA (reference sequence). The CDR3 spans 13 residues. Trimming removed 1 base from V and 2 bases from J, with 7 bases in between. This chain's CDR3 is CSARVVFTDTQYF. As DNA, the CDR3 is TGCAGTGCTAGAGTCGTTTTCACAGATACGCAGTATTTT.

The chain links TRBV24-1 to TRBJ1-1, with D tentatively TRBD1 (6 bases). V shed 8 bases and J shed 5 bases, with 17 bases lying between them. Germline lookup yields CDR1 KGHDR and CDR2 SFDVKD. This CDR3 has 14 amino acids. The CDR3 loop reads CATTQGSARTEAFF. The CDR3, as DNA: TGTGCCACCACCCAGGGGTCCGCAAGAACTGAAGCTTTCTTT.